Listed here are 4 T cell receptor beta chains from one sample, sequenced in a study of T cells after yellow fever vaccination. Each CDR3 protein is one row after TCRdb ran MiXCR on the 5' RACE reads. This sample has about 580,000 distinct CDR3 sequences, with around 17% found just once. This specimen was PBMCs, taken 5 to 6 days after the first yellow fever vaccination. All receptors derive from a man aged 18-30 years who received the YFV17D yellow fever vaccine.

This clonotype was seen a handful of times. The rearrangement joins TRBV9 to TRBJ2-7, with D unclear. There are 15 residues in the CDR3. The germline gives CDR1 SGDLS, CDR2 YYNGEE. Trimming took off 4 bases at V and 2 bases at J, with 16 bases between the two ends. CDR3 DNA: TGTGCCAGCAGCCCGGCCGCGGTGGCAGCCTACGAGCAGTACTTC. It is translated as CASSPAAVAAYEQYF.

This clonotype was detected ten times or more. The chain employs TRBV9 and TRBJ2-1; D gene unclear. V was trimmed by 6 bases and J by 7 bases, leaving 23 bases between them. The CDR3 has 16 residues. The germline V gene encodes CDR1 SGDLS and CDR2 YYNGEE. Here the CDR3 DNA reads TGTGCCAGCACCAAAAGAAGCTCTGAGACGCTAAATGAGCAGTTCTTC. This translates into CASTKRSSETLNEQFF.

A few counts support this clonotype. This rearrangement joins TRBV20-1 to TRBJ2-3; D is perhaps TRBD1 (5 bases). This CDR3 has 12 residues. Germline V gene data show CDR1 as DFQATT and CDR2 as SNEGSKA (reference sequence). The CDR3 here is CRAGLGTDTQYF. Here the CDR3 DNA reads TGCAGGGCAGGGTTAGGCACAGATACGCAGTATTTT.

V is TRBV7-2 and J is TRBJ2-7, with TRBD1 identical over 9 bases. The CDR3 is 15 amino acids. Germline V gene data show CDR1 as SGHTA and CDR2 as FQGNSA. Trimming at V came to 4 bases and at J to 4 bases, leaving 8 bases not matched to a gene. CDR3 bases: TGTGCCAGCAGCTCCCACGGGACAGGGTGGTACGAGCAGTACTTC. It specifies CASSSHGTGWYEQYF.